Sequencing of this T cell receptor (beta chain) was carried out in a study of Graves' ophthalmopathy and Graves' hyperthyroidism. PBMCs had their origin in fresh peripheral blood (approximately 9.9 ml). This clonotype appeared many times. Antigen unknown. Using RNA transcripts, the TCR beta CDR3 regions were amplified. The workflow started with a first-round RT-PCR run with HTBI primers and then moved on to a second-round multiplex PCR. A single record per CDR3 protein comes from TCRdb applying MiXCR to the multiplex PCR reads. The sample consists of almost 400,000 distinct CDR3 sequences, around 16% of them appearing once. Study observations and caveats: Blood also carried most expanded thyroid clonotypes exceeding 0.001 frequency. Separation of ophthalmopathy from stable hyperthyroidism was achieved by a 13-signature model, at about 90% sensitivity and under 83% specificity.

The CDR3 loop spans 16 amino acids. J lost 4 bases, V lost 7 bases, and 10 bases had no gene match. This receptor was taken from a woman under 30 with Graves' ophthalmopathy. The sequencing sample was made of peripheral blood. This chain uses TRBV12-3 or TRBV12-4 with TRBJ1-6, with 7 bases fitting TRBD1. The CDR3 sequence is CASTRGVALYNSPLHF. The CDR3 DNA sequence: TGTGCCAGCACCAGGGGGGTCGCACTTTATAATTCACCCCTCCACTTT.